Listed below are T cell receptor beta chains from one sample, sequenced in a study of CD8+CD57+ T cells in acquired aplastic anemia. A single record per CDR3 protein comes from TCRdb applying MiXCR to the reads. The sample comprises tens of thousands of distinct CDR3 sequences, around 82% of which are singletons, and 22% rests with the top ten. The specimen sequenced was sorted CD4+, CD8+, or CD8+CD57+ T cells (not recorded which) from PBMCs. Every receptor here comes from a human donor in good health, serving as a control. The CDR3 runs from the conserved cysteine through the conserved F or W. A D gene is named only where the DNA matches it firmly. A clone size is listed for some rows: how often the clone was seen (once, few, many), or a class if it is expanded.

cdr3_nt cdr3_aa d_call clone_size cdr3_length j_call v_call
TGTGCCAGCAGCCTAACTCTTGCTTCACCCCTCCACTTT CASSLTLASPLHF . . 13 TRBJ1-6 TRBV7-3
TGTGCCACCAGTGGGGCTAAGGGGACGGGGACAGATACGCAGTATTTT CATSGAKGTGTDTQYF . . 16 TRBJ2-3 TRBV24-1
TGTGCCAGCAGTTTCCGGTACTTTGACAGCTCCTACGAGCAGTACTTC CASSFRYFDSSYEQYF . . 16 TRBJ2-7 TRBV6-5
TGTGCCAGCAGCTTATTCTCCGACACTGAAGCTTTCTTT CASSLFSDTEAFF . . 13 TRBJ1-1 TRBV7-6
TGCAGCGGGAAGGGCGGGTTGGCGGACACTGAAGCTTTCTTT CSGKGGLADTEAFF . . 14 TRBJ1-1 TRBV29-1
TGTGCCAGCAGCTGGGGACTAGCGGGGGGGGCAGATACGCAGTATTTT CASSWGLAGGADTQYF TRBD2 . 16 TRBJ2-3 TRBV11-2
TGTGCCACGAACAGGGGCGGTAATTCACCCCTCCACTTT CATNRGGNSPLHF TRBD1 . 13 TRBJ1-6 TRBV25-1
TGTGCCAGCACCCGGACCTCAGCCTACAATGAGCAGTTCTTC CASTRTSAYNEQFF . . 14 TRBJ2-1 TRBV2
TGCAGCGTTGTGTGGCGGTACCTCAATGAGCAGTTCTTC CSVVWRYLNEQFF . many 13 TRBJ2-1 TRBV29-1
TGCAGCGTTGGCCGGACAGGGGAAGAGACCCAGTACTTC CSVGRTGEETQYF TRBD1 . 13 TRBJ2-5 TRBV29-1
TGTGCCAGCAACCAGGAGTTCAATAATTCACCCCTCCACTTT CASNQEFNNSPLHF . . 14 TRBJ1-6 TRBV2
TGCGCCAGCAGCTCGGGACTGATTTATGGCTACACCTTC CASSSGLIYGYTF . . 13 TRBJ1-2 TRBV5-1
TGTGCCAGCAGCTTAGTGAGGACAGGGGCAAAGGAGCAGTACTTC CASSLVRTGAKEQYF TRBD1 . 15 TRBJ2-7 TRBV7-2
TGTGCCACCCAACGGGGCAAGTTGTACGAGCAGTACTTC CATQRGKLYEQYF . . 13 TRBJ2-7 TRBV24-1
TGTGCCAGCAGTGGGATGAGCTCCTATAATTCACCCCTCCACTTT CASSGMSSYNSPLHF . . 15 TRBJ1-6 TRBV25-1
TGCGCCAGCAGCTTCCCCTATCAAGGGAATGAGCAGTTCTTC CASSFPYQGNEQFF . . 14 TRBJ2-1 TRBV5-1
TGTGCCAGCAGCTTGGTCGGGCTCACCCATGGCTACACCTTC CASSLVGLTHGYTF . . 14 TRBJ1-2 TRBV5-6
TGTGCCAGCAGCTCCCAGGGTTCGGAGCAGTACTTC CASSSQGSEQYF . . 12 TRBJ2-7 TRBV7-6
TGTGCCAGCAGCGCCGGGACCACCAATGAAAAACTGTTTTTT CASSAGTTNEKLFF . . 14 TRBJ1-4 TRBV2
TGTGCCAGCAGTGGGGGCCAGAATAGCAATCAGCCCCAGCATTTT CASSGGQNSNQPQHF . few 15 TRBJ1-5 TRBV2
TGTGCCACCAGCAGACTGCCCAATGAGCAGTTCTTC CATSRLPNEQFF . . 12 TRBJ2-1 TRBV15
TGTGCCACCAGCAGACCCCCCGGGGTGAGCTACACCTTC CATSRPPGVSYTF . . 13 TRBJ1-2 TRBV15
TGTGCCACCAGCCCGCGGGGTAGCAATCAGCCCCAGCATTTT CATSPRGSNQPQHF . . 14 TRBJ1-5 TRBV24-1
TGTGCCAGTGAGGGCTGGGACCAAGAGACCCAGTACTTC CASEGWDQETQYF . . 13 TRBJ2-5 TRBV19
TGTGCCAGCAGACAAGACAGGGGTGAAAAACTGTTTTTT CASRQDRGEKLFF TRBD1 once 13 TRBJ1-4 TRBV2
TGTGCCAGCAGCTTTAGCGGGAGGGCCTCGGATGAGCAGTTCTTC CASSFSGRASDEQFF TRBD2 . 15 TRBJ2-1 TRBV11-1
TGTGCCAGCAGCCTATGCTGGGACAGGAGCACAGATACGCAGTATTTT CASSLCWDRSTDTQYF TRBD1 . 16 TRBJ2-3 TRBV7-4
TGTGCCAGCAGCAAACGGCCCTACGAGCAGTACTTC CASSKRPYEQYF . few 12 TRBJ2-7 TRBV7-3
TGTGCCACCAGCAGAGATCGTAGACTAGCGGGGGGATATACGCAGTATTTT CATSRDRRLAGGYTQYF TRBD2 . 17 TRBJ2-3 TRBV15
TGTGCCAGCCGAAGAGGGGTTAGCGGGAGCTCCTACAATGAGCAGTTCTTC CASRRGVSGSSYNEQFF TRBD2 . 17 TRBJ2-1 TRBV11-2
TGTGCCAGCAGCTTAGAAAGAGGGGAGGACACTGAAGCTTTCTTT CASSLERGEDTEAFF . medium-sized 15 TRBJ1-1 TRBV13
TGCGCCAGCAGCTTTGGCAGGGTTAGCGAGCAGTACTTC CASSFGRVSEQYF . medium-sized 13 TRBJ2-7 TRBV4-3
TGTGCCAGCAGTGAGGCTGGGGGACTAGACGACAATGAGCAGTTCTTC CASSEAGGLDDNEQFF TRBD2 . 16 TRBJ2-1 TRBV25-1
TGTGCCAGCAGCTTAGGAGGGACAGGGGGCTCTGGGGCCAACGTCCTGACTTTC CASSLGGTGGSGANVLTF TRBD1 . 18 TRBJ2-6 TRBV11-1
TGTGCCACCAGTGACCGAGGACAGGGGGCAGTTGAGACCCAGTACTTC CATSDRGQGAVETQYF TRBD1 . 16 TRBJ2-5 TRBV24-1
TGTGCCAGCAGCGCGCAGTCCGGACAGGGGGAAGCTTTCTTT CASSAQSGQGEAFF TRBD1 . 14 TRBJ1-1 TRBV7-8
TGTGCCACCAGTGGGGAGTATGGTGAGCAGTTCTTC CATSGEYGEQFF . . 12 TRBJ2-1 TRBV24-1